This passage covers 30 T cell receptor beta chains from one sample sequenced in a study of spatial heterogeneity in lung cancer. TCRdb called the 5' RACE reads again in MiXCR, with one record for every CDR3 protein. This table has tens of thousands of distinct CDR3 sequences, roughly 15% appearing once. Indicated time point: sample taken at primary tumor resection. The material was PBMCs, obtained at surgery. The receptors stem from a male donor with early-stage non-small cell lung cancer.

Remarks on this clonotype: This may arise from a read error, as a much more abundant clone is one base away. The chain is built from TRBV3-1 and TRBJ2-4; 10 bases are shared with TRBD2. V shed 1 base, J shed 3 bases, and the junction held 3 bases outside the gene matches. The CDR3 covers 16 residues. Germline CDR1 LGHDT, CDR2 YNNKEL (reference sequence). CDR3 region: CASSQALAGVKNIQYF. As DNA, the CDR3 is TGTGCCAGCAGCCAAGCCCTAGCGGGAGTCAAAAACATTCAGTACTTC.

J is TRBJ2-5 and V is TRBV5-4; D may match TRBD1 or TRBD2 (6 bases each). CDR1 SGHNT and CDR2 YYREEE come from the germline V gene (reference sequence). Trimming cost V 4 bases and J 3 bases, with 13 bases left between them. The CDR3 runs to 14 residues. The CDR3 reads CASSPGGDKETQYF. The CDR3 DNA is TGTGCCAGCAGCCCAGGCGGGGACAAAGAGACCCAGTACTTC.

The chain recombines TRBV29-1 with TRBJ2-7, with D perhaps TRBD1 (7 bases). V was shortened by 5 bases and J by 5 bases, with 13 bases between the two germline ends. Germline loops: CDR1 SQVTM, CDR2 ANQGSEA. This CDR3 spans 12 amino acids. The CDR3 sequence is CSVNTGEDEQYF. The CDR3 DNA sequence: TGCAGCGTTAATACAGGGGAGGACGAGCAGTACTTC.

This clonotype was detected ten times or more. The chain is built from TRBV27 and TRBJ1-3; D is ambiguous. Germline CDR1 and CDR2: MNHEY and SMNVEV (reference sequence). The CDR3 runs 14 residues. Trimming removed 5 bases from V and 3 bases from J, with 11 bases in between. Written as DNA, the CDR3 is TGTGCCAGCAGTATCGGGAGGGTTGGAAACACCATATATTTT. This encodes CASSIGRVGNTIYF.

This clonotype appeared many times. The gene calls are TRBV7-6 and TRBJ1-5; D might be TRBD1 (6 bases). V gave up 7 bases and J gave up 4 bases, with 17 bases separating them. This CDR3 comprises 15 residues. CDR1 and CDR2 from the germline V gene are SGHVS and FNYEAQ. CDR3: CASTPSRGSNQPQHF. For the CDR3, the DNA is TGTGCCAGCACCCCCAGCAGGGGTTCAAATCAGCCCCAGCATTTT.

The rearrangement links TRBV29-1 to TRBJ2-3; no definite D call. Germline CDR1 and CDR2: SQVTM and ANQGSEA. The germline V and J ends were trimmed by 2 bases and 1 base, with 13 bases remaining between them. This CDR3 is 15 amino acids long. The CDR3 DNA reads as TGCAGCGTTGAAAGGGCAGGTTCCGGCACAGATACGCAGTATTTT. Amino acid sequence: CSVERAGSGTDTQYF.

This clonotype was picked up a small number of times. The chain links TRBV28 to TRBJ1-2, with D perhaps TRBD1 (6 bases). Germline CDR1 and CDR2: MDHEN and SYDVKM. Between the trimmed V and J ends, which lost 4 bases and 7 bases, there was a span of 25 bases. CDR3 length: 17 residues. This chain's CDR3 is CASSWMRQDPSLGGYTF. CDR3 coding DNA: TGTGCCAGCAGTTGGATGCGACAGGATCCCTCCCTGGGTGGCTACACCTTC.

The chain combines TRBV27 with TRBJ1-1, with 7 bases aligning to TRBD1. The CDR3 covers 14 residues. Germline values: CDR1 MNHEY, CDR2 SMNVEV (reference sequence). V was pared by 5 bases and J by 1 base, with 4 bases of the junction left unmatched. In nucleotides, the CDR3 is TGTGCCAGCAGTCCACGGACAGGGAACACTGAAGCTTTCTTT. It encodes CASSPRTGNTEAFF.

CDR3 protein: CSSEGDRWAYNEQFF. CDR3 DNA sequence: TGCAGCTCTGAGGGGGACAGGTGGGCCTACAATGAGCAGTTCTTC. The chain links TRBV29-1 to TRBJ2-1; TRBD1 aligns across 8 bases. CDR1 is SQVTM, CDR2 ANQGSEA, per germline. V gave up 8 bases and J gave up 2 bases; unmatched junction bases: 11. There are 15 residues in the CDR3.

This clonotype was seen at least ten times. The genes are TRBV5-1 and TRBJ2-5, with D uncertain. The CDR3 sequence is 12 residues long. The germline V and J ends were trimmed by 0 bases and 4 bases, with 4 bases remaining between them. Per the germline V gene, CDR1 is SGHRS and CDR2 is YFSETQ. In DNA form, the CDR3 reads TGCGCCAGCAGCTTGGGATCAGAGACCCAGTACTTC. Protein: CASSLGSETQYF.

The CDR3 protein is CASSLRGQGGSPLHF. For the CDR3, the DNA is TGTGCCAGCAGTTTAAGGGGGCAGGGGGGTTCACCCCTCCACTTT. V usage is TRBV27 and J usage is TRBJ1-6; 7 bases are a match to TRBD1. The germline V gene has CDR1 MNHEY and CDR2 SMNVEV (reference sequence). The CDR3 consists of 15 residues. The V and J ends lost 2 bases and 9 bases, in that order; junction bases with no gene match: 7.

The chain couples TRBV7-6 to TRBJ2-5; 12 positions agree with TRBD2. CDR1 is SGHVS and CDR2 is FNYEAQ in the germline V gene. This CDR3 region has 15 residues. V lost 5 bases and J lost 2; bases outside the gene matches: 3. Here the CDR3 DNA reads TGTGCCAGCAGCCTGACTAGCGGGAGACAAGAGACCCAGTACTTC. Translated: CASSLTSGRQETQYF.

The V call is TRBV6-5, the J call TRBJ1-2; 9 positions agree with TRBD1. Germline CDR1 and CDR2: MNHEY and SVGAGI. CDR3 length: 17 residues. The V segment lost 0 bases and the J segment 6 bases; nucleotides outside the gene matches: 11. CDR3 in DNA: TGTGCCAGCAGTTACTCGGGGACAGGGTGGTTCGGGGATGGCTACACCTTC. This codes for CASSYSGTGWFGDGYTF.

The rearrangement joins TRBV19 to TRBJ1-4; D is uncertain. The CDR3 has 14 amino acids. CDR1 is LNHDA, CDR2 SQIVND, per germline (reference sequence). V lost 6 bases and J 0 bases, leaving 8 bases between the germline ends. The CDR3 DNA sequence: TGTGCCAGTAGAAATCTGGCAACTAATGAAAAACTGTTTTTT. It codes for CASRNLATNEKLFF.

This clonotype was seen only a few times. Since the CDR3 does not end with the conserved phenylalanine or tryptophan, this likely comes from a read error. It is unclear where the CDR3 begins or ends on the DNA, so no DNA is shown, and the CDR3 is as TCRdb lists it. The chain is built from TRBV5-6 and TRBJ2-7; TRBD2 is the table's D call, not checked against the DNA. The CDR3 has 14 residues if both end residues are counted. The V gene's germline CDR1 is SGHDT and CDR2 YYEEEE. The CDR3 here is CASSLAGIQEGSFD.

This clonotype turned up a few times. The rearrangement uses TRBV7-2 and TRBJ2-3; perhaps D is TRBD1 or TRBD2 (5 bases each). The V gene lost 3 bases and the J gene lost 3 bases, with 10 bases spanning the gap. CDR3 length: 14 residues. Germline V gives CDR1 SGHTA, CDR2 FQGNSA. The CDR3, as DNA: TGTGCCAGCAGCTTTGGGGGTTTTACAGATACGCAGTATTTT. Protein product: CASSFGGFTDTQYF.

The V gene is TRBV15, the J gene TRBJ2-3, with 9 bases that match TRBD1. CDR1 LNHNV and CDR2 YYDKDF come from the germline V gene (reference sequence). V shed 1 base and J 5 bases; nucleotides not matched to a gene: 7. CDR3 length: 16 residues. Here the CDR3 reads CATSRAPTGGVDTQYF. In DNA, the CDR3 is TGTGCCACCAGCAGAGCGCCGACAGGGGGTGTAGATACGCAGTATTTT.

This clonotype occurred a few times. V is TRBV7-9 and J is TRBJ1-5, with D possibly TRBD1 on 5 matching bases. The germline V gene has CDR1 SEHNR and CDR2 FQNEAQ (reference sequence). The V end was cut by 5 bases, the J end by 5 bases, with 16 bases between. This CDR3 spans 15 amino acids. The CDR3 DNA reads TGTGCCAGCAGCAAAGGTCGGGGCCCTGATCAGCCCCAGCATTTT. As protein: CASSKGRGPDQPQHF.

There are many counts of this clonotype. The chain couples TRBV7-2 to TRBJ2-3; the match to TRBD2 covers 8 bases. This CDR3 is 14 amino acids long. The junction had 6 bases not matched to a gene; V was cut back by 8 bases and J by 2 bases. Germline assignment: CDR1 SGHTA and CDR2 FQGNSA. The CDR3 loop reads CASGAGLATDTQYF. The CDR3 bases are TGTGCCAGCGGTGCCGGACTAGCCACAGATACGCAGTATTTT.

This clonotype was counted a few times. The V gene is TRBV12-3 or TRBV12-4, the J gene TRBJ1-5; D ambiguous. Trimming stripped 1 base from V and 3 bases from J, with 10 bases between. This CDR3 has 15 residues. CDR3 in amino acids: CASSLVGADNQPQHF. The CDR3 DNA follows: TGTGCCAGCAGTTTAGTGGGAGCCGACAATCAGCCCCAGCATTTT.

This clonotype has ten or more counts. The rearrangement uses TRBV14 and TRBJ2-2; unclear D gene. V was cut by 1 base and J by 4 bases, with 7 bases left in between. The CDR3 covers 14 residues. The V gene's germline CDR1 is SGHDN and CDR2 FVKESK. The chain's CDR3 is CASSQVAFTGELFF. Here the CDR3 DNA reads TGTGCCAGCAGCCAAGTTGCCTTCACCGGGGAGCTGTTTTTT.

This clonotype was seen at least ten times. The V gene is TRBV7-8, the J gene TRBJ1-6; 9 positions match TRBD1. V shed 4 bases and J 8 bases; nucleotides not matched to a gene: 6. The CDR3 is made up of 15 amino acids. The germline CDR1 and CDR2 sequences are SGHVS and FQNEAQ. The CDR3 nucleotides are TGTGCCAGCAGCTCGTCGTGGACAGGGGATTCACCCCTCCACTTT. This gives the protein CASSSSWTGDSPLHF.

Here the CDR3 reads CSALAVRTDTQYF. The CDR3 coding sequence is TGCAGCGCCTTAGCGGTTAGGACCGATACGCAGTATTTT. The J gene is TRBJ2-3, the V gene TRBV29-1, with D perhaps matching TRBD2 (6 bases). The CDR3 length is 13 residues. CDR1 is SQVTM, CDR2 ANQGSEA, per germline. The V gene lost 7 bases and the J gene lost 6 bases, with 17 bases spanning the gap.

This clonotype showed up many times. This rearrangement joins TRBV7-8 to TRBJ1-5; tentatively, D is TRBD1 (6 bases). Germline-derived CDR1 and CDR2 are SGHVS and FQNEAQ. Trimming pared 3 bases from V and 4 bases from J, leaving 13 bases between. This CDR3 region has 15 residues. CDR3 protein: CASSFLAGANQPQHF. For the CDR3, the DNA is TGTGCCAGCAGCTTTTTGGCGGGGGCAAATCAGCCCCAGCATTTT.

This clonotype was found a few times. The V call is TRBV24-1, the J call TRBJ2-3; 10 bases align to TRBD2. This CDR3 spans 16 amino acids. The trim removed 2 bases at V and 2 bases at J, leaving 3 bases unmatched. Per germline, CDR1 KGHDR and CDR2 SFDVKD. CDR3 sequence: CATSDWGLASTDTQYF. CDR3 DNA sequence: TGTGCCACCAGTGATTGGGGACTAGCGTCCACAGATACGCAGTATTTT.

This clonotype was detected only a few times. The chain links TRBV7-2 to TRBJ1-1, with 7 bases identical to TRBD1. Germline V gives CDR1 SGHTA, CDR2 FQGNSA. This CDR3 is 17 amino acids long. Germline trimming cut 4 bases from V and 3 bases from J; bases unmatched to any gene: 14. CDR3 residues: CASSSRDRSLAYTEAFF. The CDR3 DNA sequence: TGTGCCAGCAGCTCGAGGGACAGATCCTTAGCATACACTGAAGCTTTCTTT.

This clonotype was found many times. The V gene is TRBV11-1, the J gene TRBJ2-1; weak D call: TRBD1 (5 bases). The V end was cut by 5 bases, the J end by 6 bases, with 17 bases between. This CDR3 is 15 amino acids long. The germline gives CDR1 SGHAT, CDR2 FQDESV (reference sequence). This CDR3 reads CASSLPQGFPNEQFF. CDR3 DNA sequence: TGTGCCAGCAGCCTCCCTCAGGGTTTTCCCAATGAGCAGTTCTTC. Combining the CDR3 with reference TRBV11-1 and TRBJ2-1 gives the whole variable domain EAEVAQSPRYKITEKSQAVAFWCDPISGHATLYWYRQILGQGPELLVQFQDESVVDDSQLPKDRFSAERLKGVDSTLKIQPAELGDSAMYLCASSLPQGFPNEQFFGPGTRLTVL.

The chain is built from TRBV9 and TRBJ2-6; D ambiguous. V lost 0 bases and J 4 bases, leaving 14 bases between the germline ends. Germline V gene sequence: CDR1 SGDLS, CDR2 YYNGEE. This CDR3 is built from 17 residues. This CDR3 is CASSVERTVPGANVLTF. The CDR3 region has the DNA TGTGCCAGCAGCGTAGAAAGAACAGTGCCCGGGGCCAACGTCCTGACTTTC.

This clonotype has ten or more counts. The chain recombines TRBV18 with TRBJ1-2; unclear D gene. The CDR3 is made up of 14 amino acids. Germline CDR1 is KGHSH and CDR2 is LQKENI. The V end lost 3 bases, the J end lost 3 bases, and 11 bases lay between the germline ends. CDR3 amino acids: CASSPDPTDYGYTF. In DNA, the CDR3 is TGTGCCAGCTCACCGGACCCTACTGACTATGGCTACACCTTC.

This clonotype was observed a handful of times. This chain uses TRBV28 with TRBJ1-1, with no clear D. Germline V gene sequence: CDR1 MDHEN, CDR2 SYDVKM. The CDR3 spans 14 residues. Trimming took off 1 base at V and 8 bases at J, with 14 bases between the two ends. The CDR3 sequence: CASSLFLGPGEAFF. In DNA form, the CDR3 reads TGTGCCAGCAGTTTATTCCTCGGGCCAGGAGAAGCTTTCTTT.